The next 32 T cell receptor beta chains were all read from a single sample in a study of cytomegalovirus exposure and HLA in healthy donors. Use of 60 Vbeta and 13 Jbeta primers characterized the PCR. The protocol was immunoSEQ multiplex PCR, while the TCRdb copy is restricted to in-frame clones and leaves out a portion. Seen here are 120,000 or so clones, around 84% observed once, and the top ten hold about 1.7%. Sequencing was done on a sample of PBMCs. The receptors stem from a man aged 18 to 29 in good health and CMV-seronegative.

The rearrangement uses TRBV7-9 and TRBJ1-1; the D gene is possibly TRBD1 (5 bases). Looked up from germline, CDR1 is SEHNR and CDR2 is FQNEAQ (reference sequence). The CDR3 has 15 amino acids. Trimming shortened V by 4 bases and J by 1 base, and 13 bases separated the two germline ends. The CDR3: CASSSSRQPNTEAFF. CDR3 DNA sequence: TGTGCCAGCAGCTCAAGTCGACAGCCGAACACTGAAGCTTTCTTT.

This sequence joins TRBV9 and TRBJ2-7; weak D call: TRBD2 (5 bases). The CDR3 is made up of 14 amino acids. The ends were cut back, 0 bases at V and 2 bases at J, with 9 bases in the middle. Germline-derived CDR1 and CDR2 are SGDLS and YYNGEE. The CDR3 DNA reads TGTGCCAGCAGCGTAGGGGCGGGCGCCTACGAGCAGTACTTC. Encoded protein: CASSVGAGAYEQYF.

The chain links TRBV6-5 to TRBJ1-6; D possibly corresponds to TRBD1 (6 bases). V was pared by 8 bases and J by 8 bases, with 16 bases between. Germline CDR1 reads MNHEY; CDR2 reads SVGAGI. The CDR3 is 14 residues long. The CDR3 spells CASLPLQGHSPLHF. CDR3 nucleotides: TGTGCCAGCTTACCCCTACAGGGTCATTCACCCCTCCACTTT.

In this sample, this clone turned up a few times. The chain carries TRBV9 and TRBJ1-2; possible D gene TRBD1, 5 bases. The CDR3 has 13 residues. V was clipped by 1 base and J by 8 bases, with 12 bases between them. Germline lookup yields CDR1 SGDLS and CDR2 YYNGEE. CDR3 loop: CASSVPGSHGYTF. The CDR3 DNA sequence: TGTGCCAGCAGCGTACCAGGGTCCCACGGCTACACCTTC.

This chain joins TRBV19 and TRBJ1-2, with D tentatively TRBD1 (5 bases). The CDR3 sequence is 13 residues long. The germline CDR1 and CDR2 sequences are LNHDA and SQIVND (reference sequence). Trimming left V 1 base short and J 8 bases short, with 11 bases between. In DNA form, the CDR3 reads TGTGCCAGTAGTATAGTAGCGGGGCCCGGCTACACCTTC. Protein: CASSIVAGPGYTF.

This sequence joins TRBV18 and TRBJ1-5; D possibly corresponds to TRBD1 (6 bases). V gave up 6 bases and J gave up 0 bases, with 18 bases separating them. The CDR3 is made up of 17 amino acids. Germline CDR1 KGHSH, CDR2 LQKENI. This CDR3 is CASSADGGLYSNQPQHF. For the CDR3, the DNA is TGTGCCAGCTCGGCGGATGGGGGCCTATATAGCAATCAGCCCCAGCATTTT.

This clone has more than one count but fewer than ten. The CDR3, as DNA: TGTGCCAGCAGTTTGGGACAGGGAAAGTCACCCCTCCACTTT. This sequence encodes CASSLGQGKSPLHF. The gene calls are TRBV6-5 and TRBJ1-6; 9 bases are a match to TRBD1. There are 14 residues in the CDR3. J lost 10 bases, V lost 4 bases, and 5 bases had no gene match. Germline loops: CDR1 MNHEY, CDR2 SVGAGI.

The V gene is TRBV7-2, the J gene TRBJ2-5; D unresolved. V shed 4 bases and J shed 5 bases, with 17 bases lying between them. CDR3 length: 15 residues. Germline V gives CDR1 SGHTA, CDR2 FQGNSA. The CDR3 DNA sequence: TGTGCCAGCAGCTCTTTCCCGAGCATCGGGGAGACCCAGTACTTC. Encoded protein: CASSSFPSIGETQYF.

CDR3 protein: CASSLGDRGYEQYF. The CDR3 region has the DNA TGTGCCAGCAGCTTGGGGGACAGGGGTTACGAGCAGTACTTC. This chain joins TRBV5-6 and TRBJ2-7, with 10 bases aligning to TRBD1. CDR3 length: 14 amino acids. Trimming took 0 bases from V and 4 from J; bases not matched to a gene: 1. The germline CDR1 and CDR2 sequences are SGHDT and YYEEEE.

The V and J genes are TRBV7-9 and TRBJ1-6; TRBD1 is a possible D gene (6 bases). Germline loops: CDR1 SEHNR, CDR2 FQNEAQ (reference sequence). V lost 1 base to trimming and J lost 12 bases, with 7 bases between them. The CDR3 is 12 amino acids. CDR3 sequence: CASSLGGGPLHF. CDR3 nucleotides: TGTGCCAGCAGCTTAGGAGGGGGACCCCTCCACTTT. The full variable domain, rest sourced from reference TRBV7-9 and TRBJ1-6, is DTGVSQNPRHKITKRGQNVTFRCDPISEHNRLYWYRQTLGQGPEFLTYFQNEAQLEKSRLLSDRFSAERPKGSFSTLEIQRTEQGDSAMYLCASSLGGGPLHFGNGTRLTVT.

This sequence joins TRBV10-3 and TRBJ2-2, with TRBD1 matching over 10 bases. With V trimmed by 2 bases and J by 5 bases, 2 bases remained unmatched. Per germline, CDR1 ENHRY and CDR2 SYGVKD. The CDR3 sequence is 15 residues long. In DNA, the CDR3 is TGTGCCATCAGTGAGGGACAGGGGGTTACCGGGGAGCTGTTTTTT. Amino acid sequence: CAISEGQGVTGELFF.

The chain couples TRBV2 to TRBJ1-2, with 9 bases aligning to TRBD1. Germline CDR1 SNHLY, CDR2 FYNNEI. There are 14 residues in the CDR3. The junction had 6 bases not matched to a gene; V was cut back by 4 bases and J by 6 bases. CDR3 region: CASSATGGMDGYTF. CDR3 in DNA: TGTGCCAGCAGTGCTACAGGGGGCATGGATGGCTACACCTTC.

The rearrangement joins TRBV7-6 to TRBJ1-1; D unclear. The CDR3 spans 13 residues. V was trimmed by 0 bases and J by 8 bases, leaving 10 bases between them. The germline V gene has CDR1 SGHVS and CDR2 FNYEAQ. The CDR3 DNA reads TGTGCCAGCAGCTTAGCGCAGAGCGTAGAAGCTTTCTTT. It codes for CASSLAQSVEAFF.

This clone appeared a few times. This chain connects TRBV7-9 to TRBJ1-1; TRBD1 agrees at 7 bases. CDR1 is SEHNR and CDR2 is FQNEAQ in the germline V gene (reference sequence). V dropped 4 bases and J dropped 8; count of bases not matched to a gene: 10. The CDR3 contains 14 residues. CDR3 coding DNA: TGTGCCAGCAGCTCTTCCACACAGGGGTGGGAAGCTTTCTTT. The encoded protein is CASSSSTQGWEAFF. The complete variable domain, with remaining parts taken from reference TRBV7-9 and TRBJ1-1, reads DTGVSQNPRHKITKRGQNVTFRCDPISEHNRLYWYRQTLGQGPEFLTYFQNEAQLEKSRLLSDRFSAERPKGSFSTLEIQRTEQGDSAMYLCASSSSTQGWEAFFGQGTRLTVV.

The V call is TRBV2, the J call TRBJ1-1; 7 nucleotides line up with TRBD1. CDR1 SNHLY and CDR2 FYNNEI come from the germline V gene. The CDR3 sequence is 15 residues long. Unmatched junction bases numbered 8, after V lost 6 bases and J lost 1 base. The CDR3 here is CASRAETGRNTEAFF. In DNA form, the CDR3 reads TGTGCCAGCAGGGCGGAGACAGGGAGGAACACTGAAGCTTTCTTT.

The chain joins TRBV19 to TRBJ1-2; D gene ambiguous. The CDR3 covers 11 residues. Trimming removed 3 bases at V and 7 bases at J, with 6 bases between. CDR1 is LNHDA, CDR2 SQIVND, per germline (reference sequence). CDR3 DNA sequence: TGTGCCAGTAGTATCCGGGGTGGCTACACCTTC. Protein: CASSIRGGYTF.

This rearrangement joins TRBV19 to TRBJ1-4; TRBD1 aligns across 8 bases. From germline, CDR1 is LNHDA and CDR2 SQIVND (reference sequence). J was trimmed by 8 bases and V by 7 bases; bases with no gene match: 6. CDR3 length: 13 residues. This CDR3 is CASNSQGAEKLFF. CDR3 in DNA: TGTGCCAGTAATTCCCAGGGGGCGGAAAAACTGTTTTTT.

CDR3 sequence: CASSLAGGEQFF. DNA of the CDR3: TGTGCCAGTAGTCTAGCGGGGGGTGAGCAGTTCTTC. The V call is TRBV19, the J call TRBJ2-1; 11 positions agree with TRBD2. J was trimmed by 9 bases and V by 5 bases; bases with no gene match: 0. The CDR3 runs to 12 residues. Germline V gene data show CDR1 as LNHDA and CDR2 as SQIVND (reference sequence).

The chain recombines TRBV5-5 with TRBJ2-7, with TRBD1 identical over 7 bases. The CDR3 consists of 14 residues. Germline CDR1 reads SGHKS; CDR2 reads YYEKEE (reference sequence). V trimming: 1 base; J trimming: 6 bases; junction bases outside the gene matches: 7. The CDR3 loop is CASSLPGQRREQYF. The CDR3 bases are TGTGCCAGCAGCTTGCCGGGACAGAGGCGCGAGCAGTACTTC. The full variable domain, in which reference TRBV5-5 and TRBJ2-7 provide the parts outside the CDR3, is DAGVTQSPTHLIKTRGQQVTLRCSPISGHKSVSWYQQVLGQGPQFIFQYYEKEERGRGNFPDRFSARQFPNYSSELNVNALLLGDSALYLCASSLPGQRREQYFGPGTRLTVT.

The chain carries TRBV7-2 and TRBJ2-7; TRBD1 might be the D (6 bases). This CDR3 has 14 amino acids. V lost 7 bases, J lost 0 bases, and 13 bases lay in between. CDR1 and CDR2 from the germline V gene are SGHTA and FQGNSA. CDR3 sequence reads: CASTPQGSSYEQYF. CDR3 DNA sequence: TGTGCCAGCACGCCACAGGGATCCTCCTACGAGCAGTACTTC.

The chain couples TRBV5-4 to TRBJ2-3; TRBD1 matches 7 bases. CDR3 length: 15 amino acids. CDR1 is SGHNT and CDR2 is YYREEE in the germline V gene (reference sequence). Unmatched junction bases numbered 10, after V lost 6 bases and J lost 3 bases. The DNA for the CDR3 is TGTGCCAGCACCTCAACAGGGGTATTGACAGATACGCAGTATTTT. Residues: CASTSTGVLTDTQYF.

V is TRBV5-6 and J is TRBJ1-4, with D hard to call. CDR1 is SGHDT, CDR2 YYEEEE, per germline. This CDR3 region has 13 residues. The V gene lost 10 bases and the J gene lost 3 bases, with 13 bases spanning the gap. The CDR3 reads CASADHSNEKLFF. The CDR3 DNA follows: TGTGCCTCCGCTGATCACTCTAATGAAAAACTGTTTTTT.

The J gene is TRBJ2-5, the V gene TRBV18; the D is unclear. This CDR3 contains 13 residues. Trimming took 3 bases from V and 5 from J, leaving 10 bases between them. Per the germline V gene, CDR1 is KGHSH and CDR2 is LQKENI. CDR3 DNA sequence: TGTGCCAGCTCACCGAACGGGTTGGAGACCCAGTACTTC. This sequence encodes CASSPNGLETQYF.

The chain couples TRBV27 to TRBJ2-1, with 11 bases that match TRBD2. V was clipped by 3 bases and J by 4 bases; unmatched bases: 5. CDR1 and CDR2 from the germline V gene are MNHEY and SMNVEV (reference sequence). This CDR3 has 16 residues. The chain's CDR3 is CASSFGSGGAYNEQFF. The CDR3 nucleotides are TGTGCCAGCAGTTTCGGTAGCGGGGGGGCGTACAATGAGCAGTTCTTC.

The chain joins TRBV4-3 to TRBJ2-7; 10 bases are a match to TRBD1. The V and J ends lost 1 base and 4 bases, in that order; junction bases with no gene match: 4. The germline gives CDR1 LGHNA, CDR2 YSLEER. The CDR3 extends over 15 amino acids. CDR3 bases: TGCGCCAGCAGCCAAGGCTGGACAGGGGGTTACGAGCAGTACTTC. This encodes CASSQGWTGGYEQYF.

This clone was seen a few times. In nucleotides, the CDR3 is TGTGCCAGCTCACCTCCGGGACAGGGGTTAGGGACTGAAGCTTTCTTT. The encoded protein is CASSPPGQGLGTEAFF. The rearrangement joins TRBV18 to TRBJ1-1, with TRBD1 identical over 10 bases. The germline V gene encodes CDR1 KGHSH and CDR2 LQKENI. The CDR3 covers 16 residues. Trimming took 3 bases from V and 5 from J; bases not matched to a gene: 9. Based on the CDR3 plus reference TRBV18 and TRBJ1-1, the full variable domain is NAGVMQNPRHLVRRRGQEARLRCSPMKGHSHVYWYRQLPEEGLKFMVYLQKENIIDESGMPKERFSAEFPKEGPSILRIQQVVRGDSAAYFCASSPPGQGLGTEAFFGQGTRLTVV.

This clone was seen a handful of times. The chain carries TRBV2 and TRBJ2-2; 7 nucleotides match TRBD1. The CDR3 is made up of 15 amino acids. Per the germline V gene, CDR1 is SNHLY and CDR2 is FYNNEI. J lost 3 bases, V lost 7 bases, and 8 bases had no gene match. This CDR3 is CASKGAPRYTGELFF. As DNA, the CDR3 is TGTGCCAGCAAGGGGGCGCCACGATACACCGGGGAGCTGTTTTTT.

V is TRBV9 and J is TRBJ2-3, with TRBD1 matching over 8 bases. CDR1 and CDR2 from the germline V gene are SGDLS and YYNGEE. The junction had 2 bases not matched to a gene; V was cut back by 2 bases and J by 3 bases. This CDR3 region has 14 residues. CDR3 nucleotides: TGTGCCAGCAGCGTGCAGGGGGCAACAGATACGCAGTATTTT. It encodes CASSVQGATDTQYF.

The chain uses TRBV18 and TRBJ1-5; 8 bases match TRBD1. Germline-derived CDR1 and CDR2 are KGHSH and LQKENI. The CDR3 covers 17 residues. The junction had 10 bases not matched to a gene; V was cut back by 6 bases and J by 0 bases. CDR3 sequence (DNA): TGTGCCAGCTCCCAATCAGGGGGCCTCTATAGCAATCAGCCCCAGCATTTT. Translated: CASSQSGGLYSNQPQHF.

The CDR3 sequence: CASSYSRGPGSNEQFF. The CDR3 DNA reads as TGTGCCAGCAGTTACTCCAGGGGGCCGGGAAGCAATGAGCAGTTCTTC. The genes are TRBV6-6 and TRBJ2-1; 8 positions match TRBD1. The germline gives CDR1 MNHNY, CDR2 SVGAGI (reference sequence). Germline trimming cut 0 bases from V and 6 bases from J; bases unmatched to any gene: 7. The CDR3 extends over 16 amino acids.

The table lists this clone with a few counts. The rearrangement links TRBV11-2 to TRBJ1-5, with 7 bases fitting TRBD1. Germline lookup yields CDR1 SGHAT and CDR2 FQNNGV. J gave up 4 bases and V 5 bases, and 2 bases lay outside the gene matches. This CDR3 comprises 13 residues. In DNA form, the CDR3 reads TGTGCCAGCAGCCCAGGGGGGAATCAGCCCCAGCATTTT. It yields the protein CASSPGGNQPQHF.

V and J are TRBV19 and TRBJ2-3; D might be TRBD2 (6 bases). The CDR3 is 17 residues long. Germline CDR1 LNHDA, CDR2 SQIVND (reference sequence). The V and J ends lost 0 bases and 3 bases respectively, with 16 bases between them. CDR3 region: CASSIDGTHRQTDTQYF. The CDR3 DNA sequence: TGTGCCAGTAGTATAGATGGGACTCACCGACAGACAGATACGCAGTATTTT.